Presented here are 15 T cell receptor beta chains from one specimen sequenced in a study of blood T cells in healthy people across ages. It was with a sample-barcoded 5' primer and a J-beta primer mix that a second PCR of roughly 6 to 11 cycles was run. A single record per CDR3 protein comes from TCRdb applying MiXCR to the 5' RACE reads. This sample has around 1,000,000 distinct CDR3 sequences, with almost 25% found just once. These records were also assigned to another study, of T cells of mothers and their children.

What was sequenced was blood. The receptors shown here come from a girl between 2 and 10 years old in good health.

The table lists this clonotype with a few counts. The CDR3 here is CASSSPGEIEETQYF. The CDR3 DNA reads as TGTGCCAGCAGTTCCCCAGGGGAAATTGAAGAGACCCAGTACTTC. V and J are TRBV28 and TRBJ2-5, with D possibly being TRBD1 (6 bases). The CDR3 sequence is 15 residues long. Trimming stripped 4 bases from V and 3 bases from J, with 15 bases between. Germline CDR1 reads MDHEN; CDR2 reads SYDVKM.

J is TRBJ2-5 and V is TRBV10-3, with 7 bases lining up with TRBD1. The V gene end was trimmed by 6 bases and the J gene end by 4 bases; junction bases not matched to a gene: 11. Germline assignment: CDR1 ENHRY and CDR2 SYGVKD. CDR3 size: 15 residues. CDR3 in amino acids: CAIRTGTAVVETQYF. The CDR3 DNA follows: TGTGCCATCAGAACGGGGACAGCCGTGGTAGAGACCCAGTACTTC.

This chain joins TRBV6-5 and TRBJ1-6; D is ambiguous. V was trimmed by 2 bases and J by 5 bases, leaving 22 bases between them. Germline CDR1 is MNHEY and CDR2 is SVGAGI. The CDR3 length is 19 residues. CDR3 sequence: CASSYSREGSRVHNSPLHF. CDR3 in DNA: TGTGCCAGCAGTTACAGCCGTGAAGGGAGCCGAGTGCATAATTCACCCCTCCACTTT.

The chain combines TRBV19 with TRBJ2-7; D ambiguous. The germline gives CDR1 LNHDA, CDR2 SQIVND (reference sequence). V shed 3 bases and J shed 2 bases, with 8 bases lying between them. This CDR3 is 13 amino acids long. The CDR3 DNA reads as TGTGCCAGTAGTATTCCCGGTACCTACGAGCAGTACTTC. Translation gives CASSIPGTYEQYF.

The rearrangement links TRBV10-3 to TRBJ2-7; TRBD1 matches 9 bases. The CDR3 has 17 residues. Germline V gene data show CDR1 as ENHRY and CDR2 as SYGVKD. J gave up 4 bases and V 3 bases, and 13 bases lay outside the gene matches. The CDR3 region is CAISDAGMGQGLYEQYF. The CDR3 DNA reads TGTGCCATCAGTGACGCGGGAATGGGACAGGGACTGTACGAGCAGTACTTC.

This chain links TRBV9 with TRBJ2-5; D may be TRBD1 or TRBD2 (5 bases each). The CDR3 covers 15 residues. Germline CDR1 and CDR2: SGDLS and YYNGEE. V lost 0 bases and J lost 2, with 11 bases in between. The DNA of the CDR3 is TGTGCCAGCAGCGTAGTAAGGGACGGACAAGAGACCCAGTACTTC. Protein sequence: CASSVVRDGQETQYF.

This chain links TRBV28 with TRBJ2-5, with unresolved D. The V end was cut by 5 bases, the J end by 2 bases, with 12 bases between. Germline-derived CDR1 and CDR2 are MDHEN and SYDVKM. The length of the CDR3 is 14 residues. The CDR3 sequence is CASSREKSQETQYF. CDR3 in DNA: TGTGCCAGCAGTAGGGAAAAGAGTCAAGAGACCCAGTACTTC.

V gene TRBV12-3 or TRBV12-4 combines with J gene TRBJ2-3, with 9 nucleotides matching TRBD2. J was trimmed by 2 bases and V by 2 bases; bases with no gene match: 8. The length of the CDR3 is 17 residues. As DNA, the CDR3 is TGTGCCAGCAGTTTATTAACTAGCGGGTCCTACACAGATACGCAGTATTTT. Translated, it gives CASSLLTSGSYTDTQYF.

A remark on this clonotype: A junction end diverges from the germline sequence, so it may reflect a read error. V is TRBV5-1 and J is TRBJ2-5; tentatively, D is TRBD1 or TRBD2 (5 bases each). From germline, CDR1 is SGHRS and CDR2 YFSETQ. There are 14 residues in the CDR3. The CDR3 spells CASSFGASQEAQYF. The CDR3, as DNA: TGCGCCAGCAGCTTCGGGGCTAGCCAAGAGGCCCAGTACTTC.

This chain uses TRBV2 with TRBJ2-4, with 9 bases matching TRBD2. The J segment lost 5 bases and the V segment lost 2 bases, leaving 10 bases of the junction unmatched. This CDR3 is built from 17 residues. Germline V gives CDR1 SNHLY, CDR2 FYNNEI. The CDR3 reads CASSEWRASGEENIQYF. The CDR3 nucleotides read TGTGCCAGCAGTGAATGGAGGGCTAGCGGGGAGGAAAACATTCAGTACTTC.

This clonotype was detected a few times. DNA for the CDR3: TGCAGCGTTGTAGGGACAGATCAATCTTCCTACGAGCAGTACTTC. Translation: CSVVGTDQSSYEQYF. The V gene is TRBV29-1, the J gene TRBJ2-7, with 7 bases that match TRBD1. CDR1 SQVTM and CDR2 ANQGSEA come from the germline V gene. This CDR3 region has 15 residues. V trimming: 4 bases; J trimming: 1 base; junction bases outside the gene matches: 10.

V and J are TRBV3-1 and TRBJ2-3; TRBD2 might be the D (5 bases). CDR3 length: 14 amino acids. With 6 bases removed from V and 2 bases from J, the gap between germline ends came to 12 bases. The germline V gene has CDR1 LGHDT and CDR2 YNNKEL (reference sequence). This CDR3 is CASRPSGPTDTQYF. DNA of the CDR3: TGTGCCAGCAGACCCAGCGGCCCCACAGATACGCAGTATTTT.

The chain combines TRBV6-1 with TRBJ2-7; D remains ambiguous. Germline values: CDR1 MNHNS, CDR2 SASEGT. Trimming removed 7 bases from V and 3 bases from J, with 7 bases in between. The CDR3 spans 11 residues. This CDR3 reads CASTRSYEQYF. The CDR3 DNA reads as TGTGCCAGCACCCGGAGCTACGAGCAGTACTTC.

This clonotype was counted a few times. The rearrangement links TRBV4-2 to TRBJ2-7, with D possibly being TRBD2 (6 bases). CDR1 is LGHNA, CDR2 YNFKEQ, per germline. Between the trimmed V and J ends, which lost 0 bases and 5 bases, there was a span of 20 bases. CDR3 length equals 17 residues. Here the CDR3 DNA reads TGTGCCAGCAGCCAAGAACGCAGGCTCTCGGGGGTGGACGAGCAGTACTTC. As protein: CASSQERRLSGVDEQYF.

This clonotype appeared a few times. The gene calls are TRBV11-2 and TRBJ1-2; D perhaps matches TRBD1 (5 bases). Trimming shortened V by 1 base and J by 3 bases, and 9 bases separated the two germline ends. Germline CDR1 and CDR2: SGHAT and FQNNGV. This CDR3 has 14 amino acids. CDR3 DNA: TGTGCCAGCAGCTTAGTTGGGGGAGACTATGGCTACACCTTC. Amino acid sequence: CASSLVGGDYGYTF.